The clone carrying this T cell receptor (beta chain) was detected a few times. The entry originates in a study of human T cells and chemical hapten exposure. Time point denoted: patch test 1, 2 weeks after DPC sensitization. The sample's treatment: therapeutic diphenylcyclopropenone sensitization with weekly scalp DPC. V shed 3 bases, J shed 2 bases, and the junction held 4 bases outside the gene matches. The CDR3 is 14 residues long. One entry per CDR3 protein results from TCRdb running MiXCR on the RACE reads. The data show fewer than 95,000 distinct CDR3 sequences, 8% to 11% seen once. The clonotype originates from a man between 35 and 55 years old with alopecia areata. Some clones in this sample may be carry-over from other donors' samples. The sample was whole blood, taken in connection with sensitization to the hapten diphenylcyclopropenone (DPC). The rearrangement joins TRBV12-3 or TRBV12-4 to TRBJ2-7; TRBD2 matches 7 bases. The CDR3 nucleotides read TGTGCCAGCAGTTTCGAAGCGGGGCCCTACGAGCAGTACTTC. Amino acid sequence: CASSFEAGPYEQYF.